The entry below describes one TCR beta chain. As yet, its antigen is unknown. The data originate from a study of T cell responses to AZD1222 COVID-19 vaccine. At the level of the study: Samples with a second dose at about 4 or about 12 weeks were pooled together.

Using immunoSEQ multiplex PCR, the repertoire was profiled, and TCRdb retains in-frame clones only, with some absent. This sample yields 95,000 to 150,000 clones, of which about 90% are seen a single time; 14% to 15% belongs to the top ten. The study, taken as a whole, reports: Repertoires were sampled only after the peak T cell response. The donor group comprised mostly white British people and more females; the analysis possibly underestimated clonal diversity.

Germline V lookup: CDR1 MDHEN, CDR2 SYDVKM. The CDR3 has 16 residues. With V trimmed by 6 bases and J by 2 bases, 9 bases remained unmatched. The sample here was peripheral blood, taken on day 0 of AZD1222 vaccination. The gene calls are TRBV28 and TRBJ2-3; the match to TRBD2 covers 9 bases. The clonotype comes from an adult in good health. The CDR3: CASSTPVAGDTDTQYF. CDR3 in DNA: TGTGCCAGCAGCACTCCCGTAGCGGGAGACACAGATACGCAGTATTTT.